This T cell receptor beta chain was recorded in a study of T cells expressing NK-cell markers. Study information: Within the sequenced cohort of eight donors, seven exhibited HCMV seropositivity and one was seronegative.

TCRdb re-called the 5' RACE reads; every CDR3 protein appears as one record, without DNA. This sample's table has about 180,000 distinct CDR3 sequences. The CDR3 contains 12 residues. Looked up from germline, CDR1 is LGHDT and CDR2 is YNNKEL (reference sequence). This sequence joins TRBV3-1 and TRBJ1-2. The sequence was obtained from a woman aged 18-69 years in good health. Sequencing was carried out using blood T cells: a sorted CD56 or NKG2C T cell subset, CD4+ or CD8+ T cells, or bulk PBMC T cells (not recorded which). The CDR3: CASSPHGEGYTF. The full variable domain, with the rest looked up from reference TRBV3-1 and TRBJ1-2, is DTAVSQTPKYLVTQMGNDKSIKCEQNLGHDTMYWYKQDSKKFLKIMFSYNNKELIINETVPNRFSPKSPDKAHLNLHINSLELGDSAVYFCASSPHGEGYTFGSGTRLTVV.